The source of this TCR beta chain is a study of control samples from healthy donors and cancer patients. Profiled with immunoSEQ multiplex PCR; TCRdb holds only in-frame clones, not every one. The table lists approximately 99,000 clones, about 80% of them singletons. V was pared by 2 bases and J by 6 bases, with 16 bases between. Germline CDR1 reads MDHEN; CDR2 reads SYDVKM. The CDR3 is made up of 15 amino acids. This receptor was obtained from a man aged 18 to 35 in good health. The sample consisted of blood. The V call is TRBV28, the J call TRBJ1-1; the D gene is possibly TRBD1 (5 bases). The CDR3 here is CASSLGGHLGAEAFF. The DNA for the CDR3 is TGTGCCAGCAGTTTAGGTGGACACTTGGGAGCTGAAGCTTTCTTT.